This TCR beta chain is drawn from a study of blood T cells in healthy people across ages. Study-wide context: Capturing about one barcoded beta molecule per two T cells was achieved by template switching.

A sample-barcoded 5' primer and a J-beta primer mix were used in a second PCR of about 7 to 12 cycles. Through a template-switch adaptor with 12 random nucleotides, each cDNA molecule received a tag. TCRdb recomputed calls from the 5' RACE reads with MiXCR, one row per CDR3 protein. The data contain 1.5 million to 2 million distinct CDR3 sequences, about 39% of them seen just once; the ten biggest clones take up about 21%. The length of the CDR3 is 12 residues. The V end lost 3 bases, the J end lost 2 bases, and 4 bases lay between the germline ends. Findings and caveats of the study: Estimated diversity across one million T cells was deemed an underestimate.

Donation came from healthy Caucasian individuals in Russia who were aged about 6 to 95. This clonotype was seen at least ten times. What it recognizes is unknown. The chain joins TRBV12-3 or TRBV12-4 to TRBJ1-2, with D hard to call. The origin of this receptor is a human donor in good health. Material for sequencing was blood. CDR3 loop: CASSFGNYGYTF. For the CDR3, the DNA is TGTGCCAGCAGTTTCGGGAACTATGGCTACACCTTC.